This TCR beta chain was captured by sequencing in a study of blood T cell repertoires in COVID-19. As for the study in general: Acute-phase and convalescent COVID-19 samples originated in the United States, Italy and Spain. From T cells, B-cell-depleted T cells, or PBMCs came the material, which was cDNA or gDNA.

Original handling: Reference gene primers were amplified, and this amplification served to estimate nucleated cell counts. Sequenced by immunoSEQ multiplex PCR; TCRdb stores in-frame clones only, minus some. The DNA gave D and trimming, while V, J and clone size come from that table. The repertoire holds about 42,000 clones, with 76% as singletons. The V gene lost 6 bases and the J gene lost 0 bases, with 11 bases spanning the gap. This CDR3 is built from 14 residues. Germline loops: CDR1 MNHNY, CDR2 SVGAGI (reference sequence). The source is a man between 65 and 85 years old with active or convalescent COVID-19. This rearrangement joins TRBV6-6 to TRBJ1-1; no reliable D call. Sequenced sample: peripheral blood. CDR3 sequence (DNA): TGTGCCAGCAGGTCGGGTCTGGTGAACACTGAAGCTTTCTTT. Translation: CASRSGLVNTEAFF.